This TCR beta chain is from a study of cytomegalovirus exposure and HLA in healthy donors. Primers: 60 Vbeta forward and 13 Jbeta reverse. TCRdb's table, derived via immunoSEQ multiplex PCR, lists solely in-frame clones and lacks some. The table shows about 110,000 clones, with about 81% occurring only once. Each of the donors was a healthy bone marrow donor. Whole-study results and caveats: In an earlier analysis, most TCR beta V segments were productive about 87% or about 30% of the time. Later analysis placed DRB1 highest and HLA-C lowest in TCR association rates, which differed by HLA locus.

On this clone itself: Its antigen is unknown.

This sequence originates from a man aged 25-45 years in good health and CMV-seronegative. The sample consisted of PBMCs.

The CDR3 spells CASSSQAQGEGSPLHF. The CDR3 DNA reads as TGCGCCAGCAGCTCTCAAGCACAGGGTGAGGGCTCACCCCTCCACTTT. This chain joins TRBV5-1 and TRBJ1-6; D may be TRBD1 (6 bases). From germline, CDR1 is SGHRS and CDR2 YFSETQ. The CDR3 has 16 amino acids. V shed 3 bases and J shed 10 bases, with 20 bases lying between them.